The rows below give T cell receptor beta chains drawn from one sample of a study of post-analysis software for immune sequencing data. From the PCR reads, TCRdb called clonotypes with MiXCR, one entry per CDR3 protein. Among 250,000 to 300,000 distinct CDR3 sequences listed, 30% to 45% were seen once. Sequenced material: blood. These receptors were obtained from a girl aged 5-17 years with multiple sclerosis. The CDR3 runs from the conserved cysteine through the conserved F or W. A row's size may be missing; if present it is once, few, many or a size class.

CDR3,J,length,size,V
CASKASGRGWETQYF,TRBJ2-5,15,-,TRBV5-1
CASSVGQGGTQYF,TRBJ2-3,13,many,TRBV9
CASSRAREGNQPQHF,TRBJ1-5,15,-,TRBV7-2
CASSLGLAGATTDTQYF,TRBJ2-3,17,many,TRBV5-1
CASAPNRDLQETQYF,TRBJ2-5,15,-,TRBV5-1
CASSQKATVGNSPLHF,TRBJ1-6,16,many,TRBV4-1
CASSLPITGELFF,TRBJ2-2,13,-,TRBV12-3/TRBV12-4
CASSPGTGEDEQYF,-,14,-,TRBV5-1
CATSEDRTGAYGYTF,TRBJ1-2,15,-,TRBV24-1
CASSPGQGVYTEAFF,TRBJ1-1,15,few,TRBV18
CASRLSWDTSTDTQYF,TRBJ2-3,16,many,TRBV5-8
CASSDGTANTGELFF,TRBJ2-2,15,few,TRBV9
CASSQVIAPETQYF,-,14,few,TRBV4-1
CASSRDPGPNEKLFF,TRBJ1-4,15,few,TRBV5-1
CTTSGDRLPSYNSPLHF,TRBJ1-6,17,-,TRBV15